This TCR beta chain was sequenced for a study of CD8 T cells in ankylosing spondylitis. Study outcomes and limitations: What seemed typical of ankylosing spondylitis blood was a TCR beta motif built from several highly homologous variants. Earlier literature documents some of the motif variants in reactive arthritis synovial fluid and blood.

Germline values: CDR1 SGHTA, CDR2 FQGNSA. This CDR3 is built from 18 residues. V was cut by 4 bases and J by 4 bases, with 26 bases left in between. This clonotype was picked up many times. Its cognate antigen is unknown. With molecular barcodes, quantitative 5'-RACE was used to make the TCR beta libraries. TCRdb reprocessed the 5' RACE reads with MiXCR, giving one entry per CDR3 protein. Of more than 95,000 distinct CDR3 sequences in the sample, 8% to 10% are singletons; the top ten hold around a tenth. This receptor was identified in a male donor with ankylosing spondylitis or in good health (not recorded which). This chain uses TRBV7-2 with TRBJ2-7; possible D gene TRBD1, 5 bases. The sample was blood, either unsorted or a sorted T cell fraction (not recorded which). For the CDR3, the DNA is TGTGCCAGCAGCTCAGCAGGGTTTAGAGGAGTTGGGGATTACGAGCAGTACTTC. Amino acid sequence: CASSSAGFRGVGDYEQYF. Full variable domain (rest looked up from reference TRBV7-2 and TRBJ2-7): GAGVSQSPSNKVTEKGKDVELRCDPISGHTALYWYRQSLGQGLEFLIYFQGNSAPDKSGLPSDRFSAERTGGSVSTLTIQRTQQEDSAVYLCASSSAGFRGVGDYEQYFGPGTRLTVT.